This TCR beta chain was identified during a study of technical replicates of blood from a few donors. For this clone: Compared with germline, one end of the junction differs, possibly owing to a read error.

Produced via immunoSEQ multiplex PCR; TCRdb's table is partial and in-frame only. The sample yields 74,000 or so clones, 92% seen once. Germline-derived CDR1 and CDR2 are SSHAT and FNYEAQ (reference sequence). The CDR3 extends over 16 amino acids. Specimen: T cells isolated from PBMCs. J is TRBJ2-7 and V is TRBV7-7, with 11 positions matching TRBD2. The receptor's source is a human donor in good health. CDR3 nucleotide sequence: TGTGCTAGCAGCCCCCATCTCGGGACTAGCGGCTACGAGCAGTACTTC. Translating it yields CASSPHLGTSGYEQYF.